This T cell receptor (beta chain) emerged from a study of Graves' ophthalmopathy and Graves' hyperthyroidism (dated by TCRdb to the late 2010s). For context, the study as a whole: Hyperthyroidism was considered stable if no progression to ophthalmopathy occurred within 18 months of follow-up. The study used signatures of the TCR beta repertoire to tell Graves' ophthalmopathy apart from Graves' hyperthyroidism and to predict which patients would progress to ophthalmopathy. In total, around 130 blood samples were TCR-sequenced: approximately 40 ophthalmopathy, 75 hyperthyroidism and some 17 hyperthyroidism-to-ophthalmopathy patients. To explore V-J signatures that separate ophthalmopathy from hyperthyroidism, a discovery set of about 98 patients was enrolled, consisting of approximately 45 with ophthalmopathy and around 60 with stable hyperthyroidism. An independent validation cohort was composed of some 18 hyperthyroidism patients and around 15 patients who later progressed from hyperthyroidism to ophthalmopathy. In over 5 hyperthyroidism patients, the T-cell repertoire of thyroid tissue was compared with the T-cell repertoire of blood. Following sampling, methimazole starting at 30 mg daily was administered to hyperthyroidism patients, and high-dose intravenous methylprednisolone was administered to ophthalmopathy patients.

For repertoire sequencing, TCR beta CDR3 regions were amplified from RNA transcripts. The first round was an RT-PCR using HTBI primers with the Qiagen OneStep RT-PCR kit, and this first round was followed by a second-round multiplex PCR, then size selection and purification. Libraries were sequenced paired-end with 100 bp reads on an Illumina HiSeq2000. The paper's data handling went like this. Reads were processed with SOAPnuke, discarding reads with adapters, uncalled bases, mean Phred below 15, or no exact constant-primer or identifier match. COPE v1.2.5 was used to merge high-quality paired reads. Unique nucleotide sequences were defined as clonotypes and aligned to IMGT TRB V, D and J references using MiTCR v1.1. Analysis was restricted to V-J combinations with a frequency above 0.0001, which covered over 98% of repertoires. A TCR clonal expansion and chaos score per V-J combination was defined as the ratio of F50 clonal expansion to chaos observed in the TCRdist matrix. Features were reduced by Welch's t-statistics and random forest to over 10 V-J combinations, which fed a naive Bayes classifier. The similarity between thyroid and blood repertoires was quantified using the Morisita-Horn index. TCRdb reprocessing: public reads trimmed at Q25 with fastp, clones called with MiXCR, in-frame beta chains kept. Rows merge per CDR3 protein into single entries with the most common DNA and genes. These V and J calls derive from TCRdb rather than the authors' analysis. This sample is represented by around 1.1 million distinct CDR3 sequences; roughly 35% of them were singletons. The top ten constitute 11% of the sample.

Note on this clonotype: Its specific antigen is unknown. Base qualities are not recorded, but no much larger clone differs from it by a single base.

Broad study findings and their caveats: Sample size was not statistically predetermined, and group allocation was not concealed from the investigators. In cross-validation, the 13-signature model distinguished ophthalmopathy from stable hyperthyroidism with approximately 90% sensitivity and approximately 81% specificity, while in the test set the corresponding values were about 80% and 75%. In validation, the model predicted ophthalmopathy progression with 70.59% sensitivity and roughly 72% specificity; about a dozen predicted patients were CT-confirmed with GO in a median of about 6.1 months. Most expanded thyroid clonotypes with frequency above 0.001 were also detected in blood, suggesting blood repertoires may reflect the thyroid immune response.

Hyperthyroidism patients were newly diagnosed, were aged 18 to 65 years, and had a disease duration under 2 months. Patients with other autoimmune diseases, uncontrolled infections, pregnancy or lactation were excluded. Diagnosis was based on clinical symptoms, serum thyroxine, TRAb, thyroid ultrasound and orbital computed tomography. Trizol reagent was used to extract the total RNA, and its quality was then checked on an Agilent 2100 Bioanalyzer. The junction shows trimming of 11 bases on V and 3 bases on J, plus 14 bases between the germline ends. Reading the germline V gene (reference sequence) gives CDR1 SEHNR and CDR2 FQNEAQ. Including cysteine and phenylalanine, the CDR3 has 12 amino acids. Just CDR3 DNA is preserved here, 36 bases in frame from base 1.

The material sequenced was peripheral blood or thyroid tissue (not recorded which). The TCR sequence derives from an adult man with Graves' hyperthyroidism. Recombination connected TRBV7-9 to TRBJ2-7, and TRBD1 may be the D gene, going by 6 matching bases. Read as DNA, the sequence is TGTGCCGGGACACCAACTTTCTACGAGCAGTACTTC. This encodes CAGTPTFYEQYF.